This TCR beta chain was sequenced during a study of blood T cell repertoires in COVID-19 (dated by TCRdb to 2019 to 2021). With respect to the entire study: Samples from collaborators originated in the United States, Italy and Spain and spanned both the acute and convalescent phases of COVID-19. The material from the prospective study consisted of cDNA or gDNA derived from T cells, B-cell-depleted T cells, or PBMCs. Subjects who had been exposed to COVID-19, were actively infected with it, or had recovered from it provided the deeply sampled blood TCRbeta repertoires that made up the dataset. The repertoires were made available in a free public database intended to serve as a resource for research on the immune response to SARS-CoV-2. The samples were drawn from two sources: the first 160 participants of the ongoing ImmuneRACE study, and 1,000 to 1,500 subjects contributed by 6 global collaborators. The sample metadata nearly always contained a de-identified subject ID, COVID-19 status, age in years and sex. Where available, HLA class I and class II types were taken from metadata supplied by the sample provider and were not determined by assay-based typing. The study at large found these results: Clinical and demographic metadata were provided uncurated, with the amount varying by source and participant.

Samples from volunteer blood donors who had recovered from COVID-19 were contributed by a second Seattle source. Collaborating institutions collected whole blood in K2EDTA tubes following their own protocols. For TCRbeta analysis, collaborators shipped samples in one of three forms: frozen whole blood, isolated PBMCs, or DNA extracted from either of those sample types. From its cysteine to its phenylalanine, the CDR3 spans 16 amino acids. Only the CDR3 portion is preserved as DNA: 48 bases, with reading frame beginning at the first base. The germline V gene gives CDR1 as SGHAT and CDR2 as FQNNGV. V lost 5 bases and J lost 6 bases, and the count of bases not matched to a germline gene is 10. TCRbeta CDR3 regions were amplified from genomic DNA by means of the immunoSEQ Assay, a bias-controlled multiplex PCR. The paper's processing steps were these. The number of nucleated cells in each sample was estimated from the amplification of reference gene primers within the assay. To quantify the absolute abundance of each unique TCRbeta CDR3 rearrangement, sequence reads were collapsed and filtered. For each sample, productive Simpson clonality was calculated by taking the square root of Simpson's diversity index across productive rearrangements. Held by TCRdb, this immuneACCESS table contains in-frame sequences only and omits some clones. Under half of the omission traces to an unresolved V gene where checked; the cause of the rest is unknown. V and J calls and clone size are as listed in that table; D and trimming were resolved from the DNA. The sample table records just over 250,000 clones; approximately 86% of these occur just once. The ten largest clones represent about 9.2% of the sample.

On this clone: No antigen is known for it. There are no base qualities to consult, and no much larger clone falls within one base.

Specimen: peripheral blood. The sequence came from a man between 40 and 49 years old who had recovered from COVID-19. This chain joins TRBV11-2 to TRBJ1-6, with 7 central nucleotides matching TRBD1. The sequenced DNA: TGTGCCAGCAGCCCCGGCGACAGGGCGATTAATTCACCCCTCCACTTT. Its translation reads: CASSPGDRAINSPLHF. The variable domain in full, with residues beyond the CDR3 obtained from the reference TRBV11-2 and TRBJ1-6 genes, is EAGVAQSPRYKIIEKRQSVAFWCNPISGHATLYWYQQILGQGPKLLIQFQNNGVVDDSQLPKDRFSAERLKGVDSTLKIQPAKLEDSAVYLCASSPGDRAINSPLHFGNGTRLTVT.